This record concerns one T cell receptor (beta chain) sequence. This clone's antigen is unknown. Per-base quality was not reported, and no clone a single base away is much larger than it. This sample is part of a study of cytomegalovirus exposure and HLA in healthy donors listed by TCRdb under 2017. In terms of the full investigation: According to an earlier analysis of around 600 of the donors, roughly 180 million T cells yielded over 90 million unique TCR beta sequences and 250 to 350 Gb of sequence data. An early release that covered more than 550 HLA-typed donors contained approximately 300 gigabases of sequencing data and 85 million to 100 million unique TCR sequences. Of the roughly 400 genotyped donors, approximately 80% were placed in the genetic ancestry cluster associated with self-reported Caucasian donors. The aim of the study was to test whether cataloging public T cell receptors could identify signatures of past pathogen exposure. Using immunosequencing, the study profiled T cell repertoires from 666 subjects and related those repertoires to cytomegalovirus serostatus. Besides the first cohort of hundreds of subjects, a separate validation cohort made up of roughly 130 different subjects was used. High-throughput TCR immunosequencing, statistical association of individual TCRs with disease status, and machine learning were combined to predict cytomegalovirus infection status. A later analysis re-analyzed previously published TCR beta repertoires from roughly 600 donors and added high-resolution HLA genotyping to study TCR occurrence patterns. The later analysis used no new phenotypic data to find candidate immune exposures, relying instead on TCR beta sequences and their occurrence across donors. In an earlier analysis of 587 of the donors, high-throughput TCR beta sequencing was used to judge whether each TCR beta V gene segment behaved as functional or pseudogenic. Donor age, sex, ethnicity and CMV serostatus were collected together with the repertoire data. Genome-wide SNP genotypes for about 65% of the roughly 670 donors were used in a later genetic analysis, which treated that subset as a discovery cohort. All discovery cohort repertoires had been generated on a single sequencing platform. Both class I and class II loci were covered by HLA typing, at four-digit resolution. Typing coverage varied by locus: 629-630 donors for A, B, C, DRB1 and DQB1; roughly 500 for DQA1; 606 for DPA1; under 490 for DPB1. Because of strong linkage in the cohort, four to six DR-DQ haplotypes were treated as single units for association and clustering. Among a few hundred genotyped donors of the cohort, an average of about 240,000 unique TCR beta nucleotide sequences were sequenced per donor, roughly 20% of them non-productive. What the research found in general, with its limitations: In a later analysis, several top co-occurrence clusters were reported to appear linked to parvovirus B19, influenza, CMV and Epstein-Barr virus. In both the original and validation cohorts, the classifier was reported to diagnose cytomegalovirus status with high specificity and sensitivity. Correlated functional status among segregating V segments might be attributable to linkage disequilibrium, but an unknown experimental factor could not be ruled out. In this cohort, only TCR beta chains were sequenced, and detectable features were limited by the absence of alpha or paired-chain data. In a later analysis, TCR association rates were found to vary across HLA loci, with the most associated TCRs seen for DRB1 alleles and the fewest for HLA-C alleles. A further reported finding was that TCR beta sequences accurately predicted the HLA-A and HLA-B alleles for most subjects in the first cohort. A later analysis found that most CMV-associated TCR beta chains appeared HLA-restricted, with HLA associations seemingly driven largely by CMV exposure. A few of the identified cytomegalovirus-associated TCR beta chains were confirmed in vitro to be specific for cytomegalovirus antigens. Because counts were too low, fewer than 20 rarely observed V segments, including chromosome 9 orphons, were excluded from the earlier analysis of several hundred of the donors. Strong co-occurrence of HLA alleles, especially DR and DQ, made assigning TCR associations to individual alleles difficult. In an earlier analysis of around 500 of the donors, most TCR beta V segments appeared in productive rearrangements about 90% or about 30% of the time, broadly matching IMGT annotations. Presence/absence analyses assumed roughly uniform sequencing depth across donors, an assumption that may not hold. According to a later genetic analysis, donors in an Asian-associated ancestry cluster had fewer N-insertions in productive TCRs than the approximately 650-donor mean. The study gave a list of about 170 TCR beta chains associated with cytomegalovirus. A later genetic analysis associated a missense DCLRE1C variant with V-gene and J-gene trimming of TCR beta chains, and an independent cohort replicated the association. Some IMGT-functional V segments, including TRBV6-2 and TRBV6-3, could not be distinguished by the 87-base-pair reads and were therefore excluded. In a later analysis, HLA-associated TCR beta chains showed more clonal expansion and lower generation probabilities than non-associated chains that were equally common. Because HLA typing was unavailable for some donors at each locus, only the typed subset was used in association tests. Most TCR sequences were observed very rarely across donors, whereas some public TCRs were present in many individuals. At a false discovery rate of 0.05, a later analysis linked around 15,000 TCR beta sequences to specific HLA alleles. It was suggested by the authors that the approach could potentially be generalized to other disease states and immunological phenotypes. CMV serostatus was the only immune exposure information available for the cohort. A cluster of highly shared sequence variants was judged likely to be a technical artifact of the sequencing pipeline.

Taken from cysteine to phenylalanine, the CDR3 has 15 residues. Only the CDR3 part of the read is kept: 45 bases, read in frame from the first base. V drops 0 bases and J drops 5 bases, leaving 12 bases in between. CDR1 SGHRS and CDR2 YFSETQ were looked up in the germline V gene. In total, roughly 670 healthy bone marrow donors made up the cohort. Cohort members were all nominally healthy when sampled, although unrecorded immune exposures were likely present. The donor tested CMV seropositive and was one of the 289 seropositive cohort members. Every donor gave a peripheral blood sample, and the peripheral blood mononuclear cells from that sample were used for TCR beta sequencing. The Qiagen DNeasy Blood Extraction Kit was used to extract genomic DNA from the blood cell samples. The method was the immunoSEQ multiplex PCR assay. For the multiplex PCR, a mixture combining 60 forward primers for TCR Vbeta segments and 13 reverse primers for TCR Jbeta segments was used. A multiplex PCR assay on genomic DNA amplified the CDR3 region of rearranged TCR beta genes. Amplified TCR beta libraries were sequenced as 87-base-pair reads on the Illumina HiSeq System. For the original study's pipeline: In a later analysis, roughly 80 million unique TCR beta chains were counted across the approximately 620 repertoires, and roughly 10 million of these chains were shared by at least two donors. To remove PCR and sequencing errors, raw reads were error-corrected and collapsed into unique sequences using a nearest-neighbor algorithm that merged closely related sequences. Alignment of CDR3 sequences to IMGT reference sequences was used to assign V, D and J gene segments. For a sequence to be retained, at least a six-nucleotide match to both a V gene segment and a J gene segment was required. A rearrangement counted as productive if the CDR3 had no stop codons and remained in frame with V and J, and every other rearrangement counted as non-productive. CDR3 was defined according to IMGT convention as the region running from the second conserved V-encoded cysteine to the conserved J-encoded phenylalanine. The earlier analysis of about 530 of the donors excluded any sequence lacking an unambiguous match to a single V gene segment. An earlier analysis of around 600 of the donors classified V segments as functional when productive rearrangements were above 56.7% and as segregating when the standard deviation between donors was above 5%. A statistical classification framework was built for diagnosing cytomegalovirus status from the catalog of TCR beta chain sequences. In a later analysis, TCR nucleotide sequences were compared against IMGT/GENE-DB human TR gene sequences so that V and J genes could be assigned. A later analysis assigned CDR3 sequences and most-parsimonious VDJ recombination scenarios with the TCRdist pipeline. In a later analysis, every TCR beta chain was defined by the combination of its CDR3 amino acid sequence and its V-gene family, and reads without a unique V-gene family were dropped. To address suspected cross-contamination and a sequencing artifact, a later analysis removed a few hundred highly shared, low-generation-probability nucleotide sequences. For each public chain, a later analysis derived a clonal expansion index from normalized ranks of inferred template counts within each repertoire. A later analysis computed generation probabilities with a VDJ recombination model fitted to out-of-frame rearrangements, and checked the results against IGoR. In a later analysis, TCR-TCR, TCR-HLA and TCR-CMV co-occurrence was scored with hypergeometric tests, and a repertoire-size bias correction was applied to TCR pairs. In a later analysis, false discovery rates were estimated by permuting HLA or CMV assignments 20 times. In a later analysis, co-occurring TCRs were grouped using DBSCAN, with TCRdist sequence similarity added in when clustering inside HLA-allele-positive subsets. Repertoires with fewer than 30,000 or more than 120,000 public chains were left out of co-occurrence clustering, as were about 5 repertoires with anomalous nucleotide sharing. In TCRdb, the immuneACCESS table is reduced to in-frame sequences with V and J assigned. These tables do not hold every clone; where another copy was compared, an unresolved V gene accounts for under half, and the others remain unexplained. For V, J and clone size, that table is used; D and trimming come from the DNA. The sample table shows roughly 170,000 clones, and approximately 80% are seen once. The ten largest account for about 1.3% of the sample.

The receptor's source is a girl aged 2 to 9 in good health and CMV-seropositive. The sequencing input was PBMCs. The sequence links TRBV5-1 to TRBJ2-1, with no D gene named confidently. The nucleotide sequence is TGCGCCAGCAGCTTGGATGGTAGCACCCACAATGAGCAGTTCTTC. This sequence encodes CASSLDGSTHNEQFF. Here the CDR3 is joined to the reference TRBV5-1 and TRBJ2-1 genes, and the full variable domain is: KAGVTQTPRYLIKTRGQQVTLSCSPISGHRSVSWYQQTPGQGLQFLFEYFSETQRNKGNFPGRFSGRQFSNSRSEMNVSTLELGDSALYLCASSLDGSTHNEQFFGPGTRLTVL.